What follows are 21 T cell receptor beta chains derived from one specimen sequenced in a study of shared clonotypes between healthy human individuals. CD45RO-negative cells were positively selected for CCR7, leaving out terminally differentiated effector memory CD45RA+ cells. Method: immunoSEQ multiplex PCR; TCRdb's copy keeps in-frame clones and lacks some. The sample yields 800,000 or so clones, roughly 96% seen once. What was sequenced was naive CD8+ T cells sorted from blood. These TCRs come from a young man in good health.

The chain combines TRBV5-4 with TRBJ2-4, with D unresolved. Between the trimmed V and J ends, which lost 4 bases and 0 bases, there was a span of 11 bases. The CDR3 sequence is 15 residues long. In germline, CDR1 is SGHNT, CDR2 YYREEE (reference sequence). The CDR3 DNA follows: TGTGCCAGCAGCCCCGACTCGGGAGCCAAAAACATTCAGTACTTC. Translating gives CASSPDSGAKNIQYF.

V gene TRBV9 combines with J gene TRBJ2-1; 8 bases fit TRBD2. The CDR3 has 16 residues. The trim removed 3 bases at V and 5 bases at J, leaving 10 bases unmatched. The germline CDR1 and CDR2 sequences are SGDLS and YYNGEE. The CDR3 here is CASSAFGGVSDNEQFF. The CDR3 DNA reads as TGTGCCAGCAGCGCCTTCGGGGGGGTCAGCGACAATGAGCAGTTCTTC.

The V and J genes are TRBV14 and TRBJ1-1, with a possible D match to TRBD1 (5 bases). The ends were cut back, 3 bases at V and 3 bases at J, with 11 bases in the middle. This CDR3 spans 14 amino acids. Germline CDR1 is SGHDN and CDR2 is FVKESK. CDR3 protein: CASSQDTVYTEAFF. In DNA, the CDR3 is TGTGCCAGCAGCCAGGACACAGTTTACACTGAAGCTTTCTTT.

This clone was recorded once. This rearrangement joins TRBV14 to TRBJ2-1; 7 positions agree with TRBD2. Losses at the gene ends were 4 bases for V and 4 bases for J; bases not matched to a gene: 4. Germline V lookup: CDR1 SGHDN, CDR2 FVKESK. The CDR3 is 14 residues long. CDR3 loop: CASSPRTRYNEQFF. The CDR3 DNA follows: TGTGCCAGCAGCCCAAGGACTAGGTACAATGAGCAGTTCTTC.

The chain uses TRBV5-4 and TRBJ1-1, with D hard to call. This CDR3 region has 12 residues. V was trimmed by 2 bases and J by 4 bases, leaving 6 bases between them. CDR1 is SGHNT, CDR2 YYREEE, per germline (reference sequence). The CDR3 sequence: CASSFGSTEAFF. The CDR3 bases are TGTGCCAGCAGCTTCGGGTCCACTGAAGCTTTCTTT.

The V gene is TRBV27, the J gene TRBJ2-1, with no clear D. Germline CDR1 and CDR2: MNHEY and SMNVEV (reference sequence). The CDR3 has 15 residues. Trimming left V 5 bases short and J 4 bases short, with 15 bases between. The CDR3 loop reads CASSRTKTVYNEQFF. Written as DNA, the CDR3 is TGTGCCAGCAGTCGCACTAAAACAGTATACAATGAGCAGTTCTTC.

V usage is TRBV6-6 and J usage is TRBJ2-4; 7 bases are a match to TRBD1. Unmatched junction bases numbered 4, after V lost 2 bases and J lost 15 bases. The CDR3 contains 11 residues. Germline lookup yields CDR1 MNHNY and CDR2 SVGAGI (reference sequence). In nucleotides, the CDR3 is TGTGCCAGCAGTTACGGGACAGTGCCGTACTTC. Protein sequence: CASSYGTVPYF.

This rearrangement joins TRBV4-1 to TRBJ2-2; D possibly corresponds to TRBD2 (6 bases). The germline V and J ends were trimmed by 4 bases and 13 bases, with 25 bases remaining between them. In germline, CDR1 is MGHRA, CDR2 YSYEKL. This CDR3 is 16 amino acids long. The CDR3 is CASSRRLDLDPQRLFF. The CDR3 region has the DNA TGCGCCAGCAGCCGCAGACTAGACCTAGACCCCCAGCGGCTGTTTTTT.

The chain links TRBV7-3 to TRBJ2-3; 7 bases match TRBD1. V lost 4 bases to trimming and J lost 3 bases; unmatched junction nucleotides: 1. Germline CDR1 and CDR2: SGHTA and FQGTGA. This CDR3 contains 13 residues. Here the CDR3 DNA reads TGTGCCAGCAGCTCGGGACAGACAGATACGCAGTATTTT. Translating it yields CASSSGQTDTQYF. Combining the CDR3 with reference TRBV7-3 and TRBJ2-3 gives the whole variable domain GAGVSQTPSNKVTEKGKYVELRCDPISGHTALYWYRQSLGQGPEFLIYFQGTGAADDSGLPNDRFFAVRPEGSVSTLKIQRTERGDSAVYLCASSSGQTDTQYFGPGTRLTVL.

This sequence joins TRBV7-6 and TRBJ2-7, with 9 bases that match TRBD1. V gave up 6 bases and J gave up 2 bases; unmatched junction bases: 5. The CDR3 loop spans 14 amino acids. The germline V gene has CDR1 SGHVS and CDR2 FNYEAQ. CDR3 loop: CASRERTGAYEQYF. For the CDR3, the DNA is TGTGCCAGCAGAGAACGGACAGGGGCCTACGAGCAGTACTTC.

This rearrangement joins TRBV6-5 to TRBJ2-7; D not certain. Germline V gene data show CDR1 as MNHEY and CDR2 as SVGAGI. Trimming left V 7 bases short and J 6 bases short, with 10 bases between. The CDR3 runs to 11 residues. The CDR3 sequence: CASKSVGEQYF. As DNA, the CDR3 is TGTGCCAGCAAAAGTGTGGGCGAGCAGTACTTC.

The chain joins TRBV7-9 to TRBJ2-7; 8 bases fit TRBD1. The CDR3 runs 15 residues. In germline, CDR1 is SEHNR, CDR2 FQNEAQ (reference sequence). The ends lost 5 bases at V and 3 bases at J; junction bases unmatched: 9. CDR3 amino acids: CASSPPGQALYEQYF. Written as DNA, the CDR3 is TGTGCCAGCAGCCCCCCGGGACAGGCACTCTACGAGCAGTACTTC.

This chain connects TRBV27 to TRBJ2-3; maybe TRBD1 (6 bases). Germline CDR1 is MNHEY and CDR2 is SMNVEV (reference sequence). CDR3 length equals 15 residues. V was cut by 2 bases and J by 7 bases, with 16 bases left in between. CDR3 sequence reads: CASSLTPGQSHTQYF. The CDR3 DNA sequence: TGTGCCAGCAGTTTAACCCCAGGACAGTCCCATACGCAGTATTTT.

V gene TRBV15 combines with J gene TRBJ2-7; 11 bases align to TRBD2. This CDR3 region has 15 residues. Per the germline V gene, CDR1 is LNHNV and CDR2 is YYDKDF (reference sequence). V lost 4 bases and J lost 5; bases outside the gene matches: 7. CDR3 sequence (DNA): TGTGCCACCAGCACACTAGCGGGAGAATCCGACGAGCAGTACTTC. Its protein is CATSTLAGESDEQYF.

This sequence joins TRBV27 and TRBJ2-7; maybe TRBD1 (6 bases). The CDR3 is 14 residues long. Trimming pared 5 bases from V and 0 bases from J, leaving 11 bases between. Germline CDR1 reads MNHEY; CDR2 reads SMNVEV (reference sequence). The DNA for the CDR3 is TGTGCCAGCAGTCCCACAGGGACCTCCTACGAGCAGTACTTC. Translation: CASSPTGTSYEQYF.

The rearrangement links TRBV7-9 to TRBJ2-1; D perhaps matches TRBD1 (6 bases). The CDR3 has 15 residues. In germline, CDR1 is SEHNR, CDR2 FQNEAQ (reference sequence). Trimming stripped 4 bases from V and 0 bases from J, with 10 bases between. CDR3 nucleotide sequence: TGTGCCAGCAGCTACAGGGATCCCTCCTACAATGAGCAGTTCTTC. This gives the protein CASSYRDPSYNEQFF.

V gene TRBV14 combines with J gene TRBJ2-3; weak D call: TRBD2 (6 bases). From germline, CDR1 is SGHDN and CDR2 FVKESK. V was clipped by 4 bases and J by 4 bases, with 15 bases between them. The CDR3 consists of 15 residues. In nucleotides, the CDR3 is TGTGCCAGCAGCCCAATAGCGGATGGGGCAGATACGCAGTATTTT. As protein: CASSPIADGADTQYF.

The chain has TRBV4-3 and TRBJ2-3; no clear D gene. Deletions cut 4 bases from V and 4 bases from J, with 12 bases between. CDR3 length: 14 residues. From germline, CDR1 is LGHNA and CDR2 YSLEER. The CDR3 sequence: CASSRVRNADTQYF. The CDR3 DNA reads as TGCGCCAGCAGCCGCGTCCGCAACGCAGATACGCAGTATTTT.

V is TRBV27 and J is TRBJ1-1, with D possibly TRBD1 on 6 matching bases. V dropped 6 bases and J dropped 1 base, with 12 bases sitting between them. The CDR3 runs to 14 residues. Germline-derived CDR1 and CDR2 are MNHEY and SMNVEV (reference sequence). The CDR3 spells CASSPGGQNTEAFF. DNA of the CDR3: TGTGCCAGCAGCCCCGGGGGGCAGAACACTGAAGCTTTCTTT.

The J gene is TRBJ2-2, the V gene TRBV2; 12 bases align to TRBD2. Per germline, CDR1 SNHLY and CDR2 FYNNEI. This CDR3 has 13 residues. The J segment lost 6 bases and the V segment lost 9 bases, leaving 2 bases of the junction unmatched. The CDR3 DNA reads TGTGCCAGGACTAGCGGGAGCGCCGGGGAGCTGTTTTTT. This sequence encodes CARTSGSAGELFF.

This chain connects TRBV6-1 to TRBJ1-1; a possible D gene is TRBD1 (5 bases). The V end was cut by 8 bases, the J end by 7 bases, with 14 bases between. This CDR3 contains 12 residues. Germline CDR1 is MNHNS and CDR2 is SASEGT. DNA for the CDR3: TGTGCCAGCCTCGGGGCAGCAAATGAAGCTTTCTTT. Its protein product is CASLGAANEAFF.